The 14 T cell receptor beta chains presented below share a single source sample, sequenced in a study of blood T cells in healthy people across ages. A J-beta primer mix and a sample-barcoded 5' primer were used in a second PCR of about 7 to 12 cycles. From the 5' RACE reads, TCRdb called clonotypes with MiXCR, one entry per CDR3 protein. The sample comprises hundreds of thousands of distinct CDR3 sequences, around 26% of which are singletons, and around 16% rests with the top ten. The sample comprised blood. Every receptor here comes from a woman of 80 years or more in good health.

About this clonotype itself: A much larger clone lies one base from this, so it may be a read error. The V gene is TRBV6-2 or TRBV6-3, the J gene TRBJ2-5; D gene uncertain. The germline CDR1 and CDR2 sequences are MNHEY and SVGEGT. CDR3 length: 17 residues. The CDR3 loop reads CAGSYPPSRPSQETQYF. The CDR3 coding sequence is TGTGCCGGCAGTTATCCCCCTTCCCGACCGTCCCAAGAGACCCAGTACTTC.

In this sample, this clonotype turned up many times. The CDR3 spells CASSPTRQETQYF. In DNA, the CDR3 is TGTGCCAGCTCACCTACTAGGCAAGAGACCCAGTACTTC. The chain recombines TRBV18 with TRBJ2-5; D is perhaps TRBD2 (5 bases). The CDR3 is 13 amino acids. V was cut by 3 bases and J by 2 bases, with 7 bases left in between. Per germline, CDR1 KGHSH and CDR2 LQKENI.

This clonotype was picked up many times. The rearrangement uses TRBV7-6 and TRBJ2-1; D call uncertain. V lost 5 bases and J 0 bases, leaving 11 bases between the germline ends. CDR3 length: 15 residues. The germline gives CDR1 SGHVS, CDR2 FNYEAQ. The CDR3 DNA sequence: TGTGCCAGCAGCGCCGACTTGAGCTCCTACAATGAGCAGTTCTTC. Protein: CASSADLSSYNEQFF. Filled out from reference TRBV7-6 and TRBJ2-1, the complete variable domain reads GAGVSQSPRYKVTKRGQDVALRCDPISGHVSLYWYRQALGQGPEFLTYFNYEAQQDKSGLPNDRFSAERPEGSISTLTIQRTEQRDSAMYRCASSADLSSYNEQFFGPGTRLTVL.

The rearrangement links TRBV10-3 to TRBJ1-1; 8 bases match TRBD1. Unmatched junction bases numbered 3, after V lost 7 bases and J lost 5 bases. Germline assignment: CDR1 ENHRY and CDR2 SYGVKD. CDR3 length: 12 amino acids. CDR3 DNA: TGTGCCATCAAAGGACAGGGAACTGAAGCTTTCTTT. This translates into CAIKGQGTEAFF.

A remark on this clonotype: A much larger clone sits a single nucleotide away, making a read error possible. This chain links TRBV6-2 or TRBV6-3 with TRBJ2-7, with D tentatively TRBD2 (6 bases). The germline CDR1 and CDR2 sequences are MNHEY and SVGEGT. The CDR3 totals 16 residues. V was pared by 2 bases and J by 3 bases, with 17 bases between. For the CDR3, the DNA is TGTGCCAGCAGTTACCTTAGCGGAAGAACCAGCTACGAGCAGTACTTC. Amino acids: CASSYLSGRTSYEQYF.

The genes are TRBV2 and TRBJ2-3; no firm D call. Germline V gives CDR1 SNHLY, CDR2 FYNNEI. Trimming pared 8 bases from V and 6 bases from J, leaving 15 bases between. CDR3 length: 13 amino acids. CDR3 loop: CASGSGPSDTQYF. CDR3 DNA sequence: TGTGCCAGCGGCTCAGGACCCTCGGATACGCAGTATTTT.

This clonotype has only one observation. The rearrangement uses TRBV30 and TRBJ1-2, with D possibly matching TRBD1 (6 bases). Trimming removed 1 base from V and 8 bases from J, with 14 bases in between. This CDR3 comprises 13 residues. CDR1 GTSNPN and CDR2 SVGIG come from the germline V gene (reference sequence). The CDR3 sequence: CAWSEGNRDGYTF. CDR3 DNA: TGTGCCTGGAGTGAAGGAAACAGGGACGGCTACACCTTC.

This clonotype has ten or more counts. The chain combines TRBV29-1 with TRBJ2-3, with D maybe TRBD2 (6 bases). The V end lost 6 bases, the J end lost 6 bases, and 22 bases lay between the germline ends. Germline CDR1 is SQVTM and CDR2 is ANQGSEA. The CDR3 has 15 amino acids. The CDR3 DNA reads as TGCAGCGTGATCCCATCGGAGGGGTCGTGGGATACGCAGTATTTT. This codes for CSVIPSEGSWDTQYF.

In this sample, this clonotype turned up many times. The chain joins TRBV9 to TRBJ2-1, with D possibly being TRBD1 (5 bases). V lost 4 bases to trimming and J lost 0 bases, with 11 bases between them. The CDR3 runs 15 residues. CDR1 is SGDLS, CDR2 YYNGEE, per germline. The CDR3 reads CASSQQGYSYNEQFF. The CDR3 DNA is TGTGCCAGCAGCCAGCAGGGTTACTCCTACAATGAGCAGTTCTTC. Together with reference TRBV9 and TRBJ2-1, the CDR3 gives the full variable domain: DSGVTQTPKHLITATGQRVTLRCSPRSGDLSVYWYQQSLDQGLQFLIQYYNGEERAKGNILERFSAQQFPDLHSELNLSSLELGDSALYFCASSQQGYSYNEQFFGPGTRLTVL.

For the CDR3, the DNA is TGTGCCAGCAGCTTAGTAAGTCAGAACACTGAAGCTTTCTTT. As protein: CASSLVSQNTEAFF. The rearrangement links TRBV7-2 to TRBJ1-1; D is unclear. The V gene's germline CDR1 is SGHTA and CDR2 FQGNSA. The CDR3 covers 14 residues. Trimming shortened V by 1 base and J by 1 base, and 7 bases separated the two germline ends.

This clonotype was seen at least ten times. This chain's CDR3 is CASSAGGGFSYNEQFF. The DNA for the CDR3 is TGTGCCAGCAGCGCTGGGGGGGGGTTCTCCTACAATGAGCAGTTCTTC. The chain carries TRBV9 and TRBJ2-1; TRBD2 aligns across 7 bases. The CDR3 runs 16 residues. V dropped 3 bases and J dropped 0; count of bases not matched to a gene: 6. Germline CDR1 SGDLS, CDR2 YYNGEE. The full variable domain, in which reference TRBV9 and TRBJ2-1 provide the parts outside the CDR3, is DSGVTQTPKHLITATGQRVTLRCSPRSGDLSVYWYQQSLDQGLQFLIQYYNGEERAKGNILERFSAQQFPDLHSELNLSSLELGDSALYFCASSAGGGFSYNEQFFGPGTRLTVL.

This clonotype was observed many times. V usage is TRBV20-1 and J usage is TRBJ2-7; D gene uncertain. V was trimmed by 5 bases and J by 4 bases, leaving 9 bases between them. The CDR3 runs to 11 residues. Germline V CDR1 and CDR2: DFQATT, SNEGSKA (reference sequence). CDR3 DNA: TGCAGTGCTGCCACGCTTTACGAGCAGTACTTC. Translation: CSAATLYEQYF.

This clonotype was counted many times. The chain joins TRBV7-9 to TRBJ2-1; 9 positions match TRBD2. The CDR3 length is 12 residues. V was clipped by 10 bases and J by 8 bases; unmatched bases: 6. Germline values: CDR1 SEHNR, CDR2 FQNEAQ (reference sequence). The CDR3 loop reads CATRGTSYEQFF. The CDR3 DNA is TGTGCCACCAGGGGGACTAGCTATGAGCAGTTCTTC.

The chain employs TRBV20-1 and TRBJ1-4; possibly TRBD1 for D (5 bases). This CDR3 is 13 amino acids long. CDR1 and CDR2 (germline): DFQATT, SNEGSKA (reference sequence). CDR3 bases: TGCAGCCCAGACAGCCCAACTAATGAAAAACTGTTTTTT. This gives the protein CSPDSPTNEKLFF.